This T cell receptor (beta chain) was retrieved from a study of vaccination effects on CD4 cells after COVID-19. Findings of the study overall: Marked clonal contraction of both clone types appeared late after vaccination.

Worth noting for this clone: Its antigen remains unknown.

Antigen-specific CD4+ T cells expanded by the ViraFEST assay with viral peptide pools were then sequenced. Investigators separated out CD4+ T cells once 10 days of culture had passed. People in the vaccine group had not been infected with SARS-CoV-2 before, and their nucleocapsid antibodies were negative. CDR1 SGHTA and CDR2 FQGNSA come from the germline V gene. Trimming took 0 bases from V and 5 from J; bases not matched to a gene: 3. The CDR3 loop spans 14 amino acids. TCRdb keeps only in-frame clones here, not all; method: immunoSEQ multiplex PCR. The repertoire consists of about 60,000 clones, with about four fifths occurring once and the leading ten covering about 2.7%.

The receptor was derived from a human donor who received a COVID-19 vaccine. The rearrangement uses TRBV7-2 and TRBJ1-1; 7 positions match TRBD1. The sequencing here drew on CD4+ T cells from PBMCs cultured with HCoV-229E spike peptides, taken before COVID-19 vaccination. The CDR3 nucleotides are TGTGCCAGCAGCTTAGCGAAGGGGGCGACTGAAGCTTTCTTT. Encoded protein: CASSLAKGATEAFF.